What follows is one T cell receptor beta chain and its context. Authors' data handling: Reference gene primer amplification in the assay estimated nucleated cell counts. TCRdb's table, derived via immunoSEQ multiplex PCR, lists solely in-frame clones and lacks some. That table is the source of V, J and clone size, and D and trimming were worked out from the DNA. The profile shows about 320,000 clones, 80% to 90% of them singletons. The CDR3 contains 13 residues. Trimming removed 4 bases at V and 3 bases at J, with 7 bases between. Germline V gene lookup returns CDR1 SGHTA and CDR2 FQGNSA. The sample comes from a study of blood T cell repertoires in COVID-19. Study in general: Researchers got acute and convalescent COVID-19 samples from the United States, Italy and Spain. The cDNA or gDNA used as material had been derived from T cells, B-cell-depleted T cells, or PBMCs.

V is TRBV7-2 and J is TRBJ1-5, with unresolved D. This TCR came from a man younger than 30 who had recovered from COVID-19. The sequenced sample was peripheral blood. CDR3 sequence: CASSSYNNQPQHF. CDR3 DNA sequence: TGTGCCAGCAGCTCTTACAACAATCAGCCCCAGCATTTT.